Below are 29 T cell receptor beta chains sequenced from a single sample in a study of cytomegalovirus exposure and HLA in healthy donors. PCR was performed using 60 Vbeta and 13 Jbeta primers. Clones were sequenced by immunoSEQ multiplex PCR, and TCRdb holds only the in-frame ones, with some missing. Of roughly 180,000 clones listed, around 75% are singletons. The sample comprised PBMCs. These receptors were taken from a female donor in good health and CMV-seronegative.

The chain couples TRBV7-8 to TRBJ2-3; tentative D call: TRBD2 (5 bases). The ends were cut back, 1 base at V and 2 bases at J, with 19 bases in the middle. Germline assignment: CDR1 SGHVS and CDR2 FQNEAQ. CDR3 length: 18 amino acids. CDR3 nucleotide sequence: TGTGCCAGCAGCTTAGTTGGGGAAGTGTGGAGGATCACAGATACGCAGTATTTT. Protein: CASSLVGEVWRITDTQYF.

The gene calls are TRBV7-2 and TRBJ2-3, with 8 bases matching TRBD2. From germline, CDR1 is SGHTA and CDR2 FQGNSA. The CDR3 is 16 amino acids. The junction had 3 bases not matched to a gene; V was cut back by 1 base and J by 0 bases. For the CDR3, the DNA is TGTGCCAGCAGCTTAGGGAGCGGGGGTAGCACAGATACGCAGTATTTT. As protein: CASSLGSGGSTDTQYF. The full variable domain, completed using reference TRBV7-2 and TRBJ2-3, is GAGVSQSPSNKVTEKGKDVELRCDPISGHTALYWYRQSLGQGLEFLIYFQGNSAPDKSGLPSDRFSAERTGGSVSTLTIQRTQQEDSAVYLCASSLGSGGSTDTQYFGPGTRLTVL.

V and J are TRBV30 and TRBJ2-2; TRBD2 agrees at 11 bases. Germline CDR1 is GTSNPN and CDR2 is SVGIG (reference sequence). This CDR3 spans 15 amino acids. V was clipped by 3 bases and J by 3 bases; unmatched bases: 3. The CDR3 bases are TGTGCCTGGAGCGCGGGACTAGCGGACACCGGGGAGCTGTTTTTT. It translates to CAWSAGLADTGELFF. The variable domain in full, completed from reference TRBV30 and TRBJ2-2, reads SQTIHQWPATLVQPVGSPLSLECTVEGTSNPNLYWYRQAAGRGLQLLFYSVGIGQISSEVPQNLSASRPQDRQFILSSKKLLLSDSGFYLCAWSAGLADTGELFFGEGSRLTVL.

The chain joins TRBV19 to TRBJ1-1; 7 bases are shared with TRBD1. V shed 10 bases, J shed 0 bases, and the junction held 11 bases outside the gene matches. Germline values: CDR1 LNHDA, CDR2 SQIVND (reference sequence). This CDR3 is 15 amino acids long. DNA of the CDR3: TGTGCCACCACGAGGACAGGACCGATGAACACTGAAGCTTTCTTT. Protein: CATTRTGPMNTEAFF.

This chain connects TRBV29-1 to TRBJ1-1; D remains unclear. The CDR3 is 15 residues long. Trimming stripped 7 bases from V and 2 bases from J, with 20 bases between. CDR1 and CDR2 (germline): SQVTM, ANQGSEA. This CDR3 is CSAALISDPNTEAFF. The CDR3 bases are TGCAGCGCAGCGTTGATCTCAGACCCTAACACTGAAGCTTTCTTT.

J is TRBJ2-5 and V is TRBV5-8; D remains unclear. The V end was cut by 1 base, the J end by 3 bases, with 10 bases between. Looked up from germline, CDR1 is SGHTS and CDR2 is YDEGEE. The CDR3 extends over 14 amino acids. The CDR3 DNA is TGTGCCAGCAGCTTGAAAAATTTTAAAGAGACCCAGTACTTC. Translated: CASSLKNFKETQYF.

This chain uses TRBV18 with TRBJ1-4, with D possibly being TRBD1 (5 bases). The V end was cut by 2 bases, the J end by 2 bases, with 6 bases between. CDR1 is KGHSH and CDR2 is LQKENI in the germline V gene. The CDR3 contains 14 residues. CDR3 sequence (DNA): TGTGCCAGCTCACCAGCAGGGACTAATGAAAAACTGTTTTTT. Its translation is CASSPAGTNEKLFF.

This clone has only a few counts. The V gene is TRBV6-5, the J gene TRBJ2-1, with TRBD2 identical over 10 bases. Germline-derived CDR1 and CDR2 are MNHEY and SVGAGI. The CDR3 length is 15 residues. After removal of 0 bases from V and 7 bases from J, the junction contained 3 bases not matched to a gene. The CDR3 DNA sequence: TGTGCCAGCAGTTACTCGCCAGCGGGGGGGAATGAGCAGTTCTTC. Its protein product is CASSYSPAGGNEQFF.

V gene TRBV19 combines with J gene TRBJ2-7; 10 nucleotides align to TRBD1. CDR1 LNHDA and CDR2 SQIVND come from the germline V gene (reference sequence). V lost 1 base to trimming and J lost 3 bases; unmatched junction nucleotides: 0. The CDR3 extends over 14 amino acids. Here the CDR3 DNA reads TGTGCCAGTAGTATAGGGGACAGGGGCTACGAGCAGTACTTC. Translated, it gives CASSIGDRGYEQYF.

The J gene is TRBJ1-5, the V gene TRBV6-1; D is perhaps TRBD1 (6 bases). The length of the CDR3 is 13 residues. Looked up from germline, CDR1 is MNHNS and CDR2 is SASEGT. Trimming took off 8 bases at V and 7 bases at J, with 15 bases between the two ends. This CDR3 is CASGKTGQQPQHF. CDR3 DNA sequence: TGTGCCAGCGGTAAAACAGGGCAACAGCCCCAGCATTTT.

The chain has TRBV4-3 and TRBJ2-5, with D possibly matching TRBD2 (5 bases). V gave up 0 bases and J gave up 4 bases, with 12 bases separating them. Germline CDR1 reads LGHNA; CDR2 reads YSLEER. The length of the CDR3 is 15 residues. The CDR3 nucleotides read TGCGCCAGCAGCCAAGATAGGGCTAGCAGAGAGACCCAGTACTTC. Its protein is CASSQDRASRETQYF.

The chain has TRBV6-1 and TRBJ1-6; unclear D gene. Germline V gene data show CDR1 as MNHNS and CDR2 as SASEGT. V was clipped by 3 bases and J by 7 bases, with 10 bases between them. The CDR3 has 14 amino acids. The CDR3 nucleotides read TGTGCCAGCAGTGAGGGCCCCTCAAATTCACCCCTCCACTTT. Translating it yields CASSEGPSNSPLHF.

In regard to this clone: The junction does not match germline at one end; this may be a read error. This sample also contains other DNA sequences that code for the same CDR3. The J gene is TRBJ2-1, the V gene TRBV6-1, with 7 bases fitting TRBD2. Germline V gene data show CDR1 as MNHNS and CDR2 as SASEGT. The CDR3 totals 13 residues. CDR3 bases: TGCGCCAGCAGTGAGGAACGGACTAGAGAGCAGTTCTTC. It is translated as CASSEERTREQFF.

By share of the sample, this clone is medium-sized. The J gene is TRBJ1-2, the V gene TRBV5-1, with TRBD1 identical over 8 bases. The CDR3 has 13 amino acids. Germline V gene sequence: CDR1 SGHRS, CDR2 YFSETQ. Losses at the gene ends were 4 bases for V and 7 bases for J; bases not matched to a gene: 6. CDR3 nucleotides: TGCGCCAGCAGCCTAACAGGGGGTTTTGGCTACACCTTC. Protein sequence: CASSLTGGFGYTF.

This clone has a single count. Other DNA sequences in this specimen translate into the identical CDR3. For the CDR3, the DNA is TGCAGCGTTGTCCCCCCCAGGACTAGCGGGAGGAGGGAGAATGAGCAGTTCTTC. Residues: CSVVPPRTSGRRENEQFF. The V call is TRBV29-1, the J call TRBJ2-1, with 14 nucleotides matching TRBD2. Germline V gene data show CDR1 as SQVTM and CDR2 as ANQGSEA. The CDR3 runs to 18 residues. V trimming: 4 bases; J trimming: 7 bases; junction bases outside the gene matches: 15.

A single count supports this clone. The rearrangement links TRBV11-2 to TRBJ2-1; 9 bases map to TRBD2. CDR3 length: 15 residues. Germline CDR1 SGHAT, CDR2 FQNNGV. The V gene end was trimmed by 5 bases and the J gene end by 5 bases; junction bases not matched to a gene: 7. In nucleotides, the CDR3 is TGTGCCAGCAGCGCCAGACTAGCGGAAAACAATGAGCAGTTCTTC. This translates into CASSARLAENNEQFF.

A few counts support this clone. This chain uses TRBV5-1 with TRBJ2-1, with D perhaps matching TRBD2 (5 bases). Trimming removed 4 bases at V and 0 bases at J, with 17 bases between. The CDR3 runs 17 residues. Germline V gene sequence: CDR1 SGHRS, CDR2 YFSETQ. The CDR3 protein is CASSPQGGLSSYNEQFF. CDR3 nucleotide sequence: TGCGCCAGCAGCCCCCAAGGAGGTCTCAGCTCCTACAATGAGCAGTTCTTC.

This chain links TRBV7-8 with TRBJ1-1; D is ambiguous. The CDR3 loop spans 15 amino acids. The germline V and J ends were trimmed by 5 bases and 3 bases, with 16 bases remaining between them. Germline CDR1 SGHVS, CDR2 FQNEAQ. CDR3: CASSPIALLDTEAFF. CDR3 in DNA: TGTGCCAGCAGCCCAATAGCTTTATTGGACACTGAAGCTTTCTTT.

This clone has only a few counts. The chain links TRBV11-3 to TRBJ2-5; D unclear. The CDR3 has 13 amino acids. Trimming took 3 bases from V and 2 from J, leaving 7 bases between them. The germline gives CDR1 SGHNT, CDR2 YENEEA. The CDR3 loop is CASSLQVQETQYF. The CDR3 nucleotides read TGTGCCAGCAGCTTGCAGGTGCAAGAGACCCAGTACTTC.

The chain employs TRBV5-1 and TRBJ2-1, with 9 bases lining up with TRBD1. V trimming: 4 bases; J trimming: 8 bases; junction bases outside the gene matches: 4. Germline CDR1 is SGHRS and CDR2 is YFSETQ. CDR3 size: 13 residues. This chain's CDR3 is CASSRDRVDEQFF. CDR3 DNA sequence: TGCGCCAGCAGCAGGGACAGGGTCGATGAGCAGTTCTTC. The full variable domain, its missing parts supplied by reference TRBV5-1 and TRBJ2-1, is KAGVTQTPRYLIKTRGQQVTLSCSPISGHRSVSWYQQTPGQGLQFLFEYFSETQRNKGNFPGRFSGRQFSNSRSEMNVSTLELGDSALYLCASSRDRVDEQFFGPGTRLTVL.

This chain joins TRBV2 and TRBJ1-5; D gene unclear. This CDR3 is 14 amino acids long. Deletions cut 10 bases from V and 0 bases from J, with 13 bases between. Germline assignment: CDR1 SNHLY and CDR2 FYNNEI. The CDR3 nucleotides are TGTGCCACCTCCCCCGGGGATAGCAATCAGCCCCAGCATTTT. Its translation is CATSPGDSNQPQHF.

This sequence joins TRBV5-6 and TRBJ2-3, with D maybe TRBD2 (7 bases). Germline lookup yields CDR1 SGHDT and CDR2 YYEEEE. The CDR3 contains 15 residues. V lost 3 bases to trimming and J lost 5 bases, with 16 bases between them. The CDR3, as DNA: TGTGCCAGCAGCTATTTAGGCGGGGGCGAAGATACGCAGTATTTT. Protein sequence: CASSYLGGGEDTQYF. Full variable domain (rest looked up from reference TRBV5-6 and TRBJ2-3): DAGVTQSPTHLIKTRGQQVTLRCSPKSGHDTVSWYQQALGQGPQFIFQYYEEEERQRGNFPDRFSGHQFPNYSSELNVNALLLGDSALYLCASSYLGGGEDTQYFGPGTRLTVL.

The genes are TRBV18 and TRBJ2-2, with D possibly TRBD2 on 5 matching bases. Trimming pared 3 bases from V and 7 bases from J, leaving 12 bases between. Germline V lookup: CDR1 KGHSH, CDR2 LQKENI. The CDR3 has 14 amino acids. CDR3 nucleotide sequence: TGTGCCAGCTCACCGTCGGGGTTCTACGGGGAGCTGTTTTTT. This gives the protein CASSPSGFYGELFF.

The chain has TRBV15 and TRBJ2-7, with TRBD1 identical over 8 bases. The CDR3 totals 15 residues. Germline loops: CDR1 LNHNV, CDR2 YYDKDF (reference sequence). With 4 bases clipped from V and 7 bases from J, the junction kept 12 bases outside the gene matches. The CDR3 loop reads CATSNSPGGRWEQYF. In DNA form, the CDR3 reads TGTGCCACCAGCAACTCCCCAGGGGGCCGGTGGGAGCAGTACTTC.

This clone has only a few counts. The chain employs TRBV7-9 and TRBJ1-4, with D possibly TRBD1 on 6 matching bases. CDR1 is SEHNR, CDR2 FQNEAQ, per germline (reference sequence). This CDR3 is 16 amino acids long. The V gene lost 5 bases and the J gene lost 8 bases, with 21 bases spanning the gap. CDR3 DNA sequence: TGTGCCAGCAGCAAATCTCGGGGGGGGGCAGGCGAAAAACTGTTTTTT. It is translated as CASSKSRGGAGEKLFF.

The V call is TRBV7-3, the J call TRBJ2-7; 12 bases are a match to TRBD2. The germline V gene encodes CDR1 SGHTA and CDR2 FQGTGA. The length of the CDR3 is 15 residues. V lost 5 bases to trimming and J lost 1 base; unmatched junction nucleotides: 3. DNA for the CDR3: TGTGCCAGCAGCCCCGGACTAGCGGGATCCTACGAGCAGTACTTC. Translation gives CASSPGLAGSYEQYF.

J is TRBJ2-7 and V is TRBV11-2; TRBD2 is a possible D gene (6 bases). V lost 4 bases to trimming and J lost 7 bases, with 20 bases between them. Germline assignment: CDR1 SGHAT and CDR2 FQNNGV. This CDR3 is built from 15 residues. The CDR3 here is CASSWGTYNGPEQYF. Here the CDR3 DNA reads TGTGCCAGCAGCTGGGGGACTTACAACGGGCCAGAGCAGTACTTC.

The chain combines TRBV7-2 with TRBJ2-7; TRBD1 matches 10 bases. CDR1 is SGHTA and CDR2 is FQGNSA in the germline V gene. This CDR3 is 14 amino acids long. Germline trimming cut 4 bases from V and 5 bases from J; bases unmatched to any gene: 5. The CDR3 DNA follows: TGTGCCAGCAGCTCTGACAGGGGGCGCAACGAGCAGTACTTC. This sequence encodes CASSSDRGRNEQYF.

This clone has just a few counts. The chain couples TRBV9 to TRBJ2-4; the D gene is possibly TRBD2 (5 bases). V was cut by 5 bases and J by 0 bases, with 12 bases left in between. Germline loops: CDR1 SGDLS, CDR2 YYNGEE. There are 15 residues in the CDR3. This CDR3 is CASSSEWGAKNIQYF. The CDR3 DNA follows: TGTGCCAGCAGTAGCGAATGGGGAGCCAAAAACATTCAGTACTTC.